What follows describes a single T cell receptor beta chain. The sample originates from a study of T-cell reconstitution after alpha-beta-depleted transplantation in children. V dropped 0 bases and J dropped 2 bases, with 8 bases sitting between them. Germline V CDR1 and CDR2: KGHSH, LQKENI. The CDR3 runs 15 residues. Researchers prepared the TCRbeta library using unique molecular identifiers, the study reports. Via MiXCR, TCRdb re-called the PCR reads, giving one row per CDR3 protein. The sample shows 600,000 to 700,000 distinct CDR3 sequences, roughly 15% of them seen only once. This sequence originates from a human donor who donated a stem cell graft to a child with acute myeloid leukemia. The chain carries TRBV18 and TRBJ2-1; D is ambiguous. The source was PBMCs from the stem cell graft donor, collected from the stem cell graft. Here the CDR3 DNA reads TGTGCCAGCTCACCACCGATTATACCCTACAATGAGCAGTTCTTC. Translating it yields CASSPPIIPYNEQFF.